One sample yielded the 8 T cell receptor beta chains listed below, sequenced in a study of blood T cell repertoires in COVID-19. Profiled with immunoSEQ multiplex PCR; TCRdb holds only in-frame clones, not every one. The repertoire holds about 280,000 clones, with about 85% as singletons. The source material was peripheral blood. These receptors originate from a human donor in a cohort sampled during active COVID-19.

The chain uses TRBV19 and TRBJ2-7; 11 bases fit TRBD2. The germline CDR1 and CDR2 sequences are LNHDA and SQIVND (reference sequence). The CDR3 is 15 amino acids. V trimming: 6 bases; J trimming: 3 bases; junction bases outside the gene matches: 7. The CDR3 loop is CASSPGTSGNYEQYF. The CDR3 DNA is TGTGCCAGTAGCCCCGGGACTAGCGGCAACTACGAGCAGTACTTC.

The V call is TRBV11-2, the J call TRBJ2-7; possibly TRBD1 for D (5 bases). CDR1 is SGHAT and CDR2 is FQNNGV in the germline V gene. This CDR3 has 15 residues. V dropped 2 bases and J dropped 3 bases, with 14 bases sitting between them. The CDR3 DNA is TGTGCCAGCAGCTTAACGTCAGGGCCAAGCTACGAGCAGTACTTC. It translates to CASSLTSGPSYEQYF. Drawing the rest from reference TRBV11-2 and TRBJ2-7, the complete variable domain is EAGVAQSPRYKIIEKRQSVAFWCNPISGHATLYWYQQILGQGPKLLIQFQNNGVVDDSQLPKDRFSAERLKGVDSTLKIQPAKLEDSAVYLCASSLTSGPSYEQYFGPGTRLTVT.

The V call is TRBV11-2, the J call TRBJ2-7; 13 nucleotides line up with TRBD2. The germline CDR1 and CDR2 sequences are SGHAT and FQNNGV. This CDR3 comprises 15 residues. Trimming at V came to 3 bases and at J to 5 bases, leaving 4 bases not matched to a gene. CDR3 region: CASSFGTSGKHEQYF. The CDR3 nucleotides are TGTGCCAGCAGCTTCGGGACTAGCGGGAAACACGAGCAGTACTTC. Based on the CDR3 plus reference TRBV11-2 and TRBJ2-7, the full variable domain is EAGVAQSPRYKIIEKRQSVAFWCNPISGHATLYWYQQILGQGPKLLIQFQNNGVVDDSQLPKDRFSAERLKGVDSTLKIQPAKLEDSAVYLCASSFGTSGKHEQYFGPGTRLTVT.

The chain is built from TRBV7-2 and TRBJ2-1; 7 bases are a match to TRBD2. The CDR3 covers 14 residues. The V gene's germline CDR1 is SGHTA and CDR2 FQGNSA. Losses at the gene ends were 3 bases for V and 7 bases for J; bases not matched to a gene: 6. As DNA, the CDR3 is TGTGCCAGCAGCTTTGGGACTAAGACTAATGAGCAGTTCTTC. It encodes CASSFGTKTNEQFF.

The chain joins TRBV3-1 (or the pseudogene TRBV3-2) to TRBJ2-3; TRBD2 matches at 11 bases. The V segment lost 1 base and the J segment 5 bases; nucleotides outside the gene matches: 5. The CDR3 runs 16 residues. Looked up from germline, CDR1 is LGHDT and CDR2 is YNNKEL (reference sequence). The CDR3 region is CASSQGLAGLLDTQYF. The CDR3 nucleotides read TGTGCCAGCAGCCAAGGACTAGCGGGATTACTAGATACGCAGTATTTT.

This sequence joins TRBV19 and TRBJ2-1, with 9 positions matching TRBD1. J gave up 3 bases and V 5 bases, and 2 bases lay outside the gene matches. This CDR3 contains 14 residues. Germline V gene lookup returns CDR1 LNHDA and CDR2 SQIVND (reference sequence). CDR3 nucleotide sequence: TGTGCCAGTAGTCCGGGACAGGGCTACAATGAGCAGTTCTTC. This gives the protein CASSPGQGYNEQFF.

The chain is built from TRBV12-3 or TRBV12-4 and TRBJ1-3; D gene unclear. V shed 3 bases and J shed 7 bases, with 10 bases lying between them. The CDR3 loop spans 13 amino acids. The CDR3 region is CASSFVAGNTIYF. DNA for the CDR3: TGTGCCAGCAGTTTTGTCGCCGGGAACACCATATATTTT.

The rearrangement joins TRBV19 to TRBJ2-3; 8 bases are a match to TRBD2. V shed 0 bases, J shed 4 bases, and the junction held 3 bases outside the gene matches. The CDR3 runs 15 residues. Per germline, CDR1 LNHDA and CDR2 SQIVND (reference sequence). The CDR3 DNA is TGTGCCAGTAGTATAGATCGGGGGGGCGCAGATACGCAGTATTTT. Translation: CASSIDRGGADTQYF.